Each of the 2 T cell receptor beta chains below was sequenced from the same sample in a study of cytomegalovirus exposure and HLA in healthy donors. Both 60 Vbeta primers and 13 Jbeta primers went into the PCR. TCRdb's copy holds only in-frame clones and misses some; the assay was immunoSEQ multiplex PCR. The repertoire has roughly 100,000 clones, 79% of them found once; the top ten carry roughly 4%. The sequenced sample consisted of PBMCs. The receptors shown here come from a man aged 50 to 59 in good health and CMV-seropositive.

This clone was detected only a few times. The rearrangement uses TRBV28 and TRBJ2-1; a weak D match, TRBD2 (5 bases). The V gene lost 1 base and the J gene lost 9 bases, with 13 bases spanning the gap. Germline-derived CDR1 and CDR2 are MDHEN and SYDVKM. CDR3 length equals 14 residues. The DNA for the CDR3 is TGTGCCAGCAGTTTATTCGGACTCCCCACTGAGCAGTTCTTC. Its protein product is CASSLFGLPTEQFF.

The chain uses TRBV6-5 and TRBJ2-6; 7 nucleotides line up with TRBD1. Per germline, CDR1 MNHEY and CDR2 SVGAGI. This CDR3 contains 16 residues. V lost 3 bases and J lost 6; bases outside the gene matches: 8. The CDR3 DNA reads TGTGCCAGCAGTTATGACCGACAGGGAACGGCCAACGTCCTGACTTTC. This codes for CASSYDRQGTANVLTF.